Sequencing of this T cell receptor beta chain was carried out in a study of T cell responses to AZD1222 COVID-19 vaccine (dated by TCRdb to about 2021). For context, the study as a whole: A total of 233 trial participants underwent TCR sequencing, of whom more than 200 had received two doses of AZD1222 and about 25 had received two doses of the MenACWY control vaccine. Trial participants were enrolled by age into 18-55, 56-69 and 70-plus year subgroups, with roughly 160, 29 and 62 TCR-sequenced participants respectively. The research as a whole found: Because no samples from the day 14 peak response were available, repertoires could be characterized only after the peak T cell response. Reportedly, almost half of the unique spike-specific TCRs recognized epitopes lying outside the regions that are mutated in the B.1.351 and B.1.1.7 variants. The 56-69-year group was small, and its depth increase did not reach significance, likely because of low power. Vaccine-associated CD4 TCRs spanned the whole spike protein, with dominant responses in regions 160-218 and 743-854. Conclusions about previously exposed vaccinees are limited because only five to seven AZD1222 recipients were SARS-CoV-2 seropositive at baseline. A significant rise in spike-specific TCR breadth and depth was observed after two AZD1222 doses relative to day 0 and relative to MenACWY recipients. Most participants were white British and females outnumbered males, and the authors suggested that clonal diversity may have been underestimated.

Spanning cysteine to phenylalanine, the CDR3 consists of 13 amino acids. The sequence is cut down to CDR3 DNA, 39 bases in frame from base 1. The germline V gene (reference sequence) specifies LGHDT as CDR1 and YNNKEL as CDR2. V is cut by 5 bases and J by 8 bases, and the space between the germline ends is 12 bases. Regarding this clone: No cognate antigen has been identified for it. No quality values exist for individual bases; no much larger clone is one base distant.

The CDR3 regions of human TCRbeta chains were analyzed by immunosequencing. The paper's data handling went like this. TCRs in the repertoires were matched against a reference library of SARS-CoV-2-specific TCRs that had been generated with the MIRA antigen-specificity platform. Breadth was defined as the fraction of unique TCRs that were SARS-CoV-2-associated, and depth was defined as the fraction of total T cells that were SARS-CoV-2-associated. Using the MIRA data, each spike-specific TCR was assigned both to the spike region to which the TCR was reactive and to a CD4 or CD8 class. Log10-transformed breadth and depth values were compared by one-way ANOVA with Sidak's multiple comparisons tests. The clones in this table, taken by TCRdb from immuneACCESS, are in-frame only. Not every clone is retained; where verified, under half of the shortfall comes from an unresolved V gene, and the cause of the rest is unknown. Clone size and V and J calls were adopted from that table, with D and trimming inferred from the DNA. The sample profile shows some 90,000 clones; about 89% of them were found once. Of the sample, just under 5% falls within the top ten clones.

The sample's time point label, in plain terms: about 28 days (+/-7) after the second vaccine dose. AZD1222 recipients given second doses at about 4 weeks or at about 12 weeks were pooled, since spike-specific TCR depth and breadth were not found to differ between the two schedules. Vaccinee samples were obtained from the UK trials COV001 and COV002, which included a single-blind randomized controlled phase 2/3 trial of AZD1222 (ChAdOx1 nCoV-19) in healthy adults. For TCRbeta chain sequencing, PBMC samples from trial participants were taken at day 0 and at day 28 after the second dose. The chain couples TRBV3-1 (or the pseudogene TRBV3-2) to TRBJ1-4; tentative D gene TRBD1, with 6 bases matching. The sequenced sample was peripheral blood, obtained 28 days after the second AZD1222 dose. The TCR sequence derives from an adult who received the AZD1222 COVID-19 vaccine. In nucleotides, the sequence is TGTGCCAGCAGCTACACAGGGATCGAAAAACTGTTTTTT. It translates as CASSYTGIEKLFF.